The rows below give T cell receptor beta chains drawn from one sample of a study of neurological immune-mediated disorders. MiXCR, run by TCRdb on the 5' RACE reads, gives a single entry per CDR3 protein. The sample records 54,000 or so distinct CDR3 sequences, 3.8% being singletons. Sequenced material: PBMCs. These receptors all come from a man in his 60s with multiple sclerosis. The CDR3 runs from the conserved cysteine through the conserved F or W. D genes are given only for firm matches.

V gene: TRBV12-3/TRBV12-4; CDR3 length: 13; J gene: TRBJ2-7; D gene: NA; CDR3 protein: CASSLGQRYEQYF
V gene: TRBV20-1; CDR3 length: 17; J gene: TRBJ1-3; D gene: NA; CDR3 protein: CSARDLGNRVIGNTIYF
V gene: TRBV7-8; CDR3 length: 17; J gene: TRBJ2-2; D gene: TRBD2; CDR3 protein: CASSLLSGGSNTGELFF
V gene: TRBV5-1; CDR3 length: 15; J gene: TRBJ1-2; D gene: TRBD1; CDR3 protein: CASSLGGQGERGYTF
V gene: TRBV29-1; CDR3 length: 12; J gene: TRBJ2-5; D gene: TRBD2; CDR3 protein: CSVLAGQETQYF
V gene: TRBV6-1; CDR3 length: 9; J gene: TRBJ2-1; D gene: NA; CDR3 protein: CASSYEQFF
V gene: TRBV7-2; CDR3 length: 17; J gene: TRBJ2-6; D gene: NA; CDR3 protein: CASSVDWLGSRANVLTF
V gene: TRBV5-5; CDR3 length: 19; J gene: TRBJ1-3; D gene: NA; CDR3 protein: CASSPREQAARSSGNTIYF
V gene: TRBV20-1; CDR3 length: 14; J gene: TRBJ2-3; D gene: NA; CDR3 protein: CSASPGALTDTQYF
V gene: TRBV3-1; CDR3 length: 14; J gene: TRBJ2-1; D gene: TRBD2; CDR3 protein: CASSLTSGDTEQFF
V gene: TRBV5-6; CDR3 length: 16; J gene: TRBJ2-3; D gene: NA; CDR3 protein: CASSLDRWVLTDTQYF
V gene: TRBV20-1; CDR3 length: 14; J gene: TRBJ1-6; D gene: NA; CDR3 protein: CSASEGMRNSPLHF
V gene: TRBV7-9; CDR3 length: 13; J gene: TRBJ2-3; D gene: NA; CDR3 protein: CASSPRNTDTQYF
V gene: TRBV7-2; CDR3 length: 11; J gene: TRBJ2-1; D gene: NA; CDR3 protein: CASGTANEQFF
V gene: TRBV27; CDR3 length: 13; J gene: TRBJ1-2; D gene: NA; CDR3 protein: CASSSTPMTGYTF
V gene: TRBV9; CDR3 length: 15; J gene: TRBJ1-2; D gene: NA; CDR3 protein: CASSVVDDGSYGYTF
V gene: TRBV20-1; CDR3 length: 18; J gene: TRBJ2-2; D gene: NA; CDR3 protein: CSASGGRVGSRDTGELFF
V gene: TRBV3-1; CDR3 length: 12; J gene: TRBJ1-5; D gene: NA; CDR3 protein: CASSPLGEPQHF
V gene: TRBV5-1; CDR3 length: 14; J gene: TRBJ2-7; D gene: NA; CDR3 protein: CASSLDGGVKGQYF
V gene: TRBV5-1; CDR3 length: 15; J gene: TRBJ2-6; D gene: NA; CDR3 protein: CASSLEGPGRRVLTF
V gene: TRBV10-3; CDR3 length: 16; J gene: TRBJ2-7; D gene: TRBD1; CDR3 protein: CAISEVKGQRAYEQYF
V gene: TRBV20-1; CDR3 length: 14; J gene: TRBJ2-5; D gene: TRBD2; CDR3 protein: CSASRGTSVETQYF
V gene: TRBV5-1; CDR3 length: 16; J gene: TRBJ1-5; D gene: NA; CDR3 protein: CASSLVPLELDQPQHF
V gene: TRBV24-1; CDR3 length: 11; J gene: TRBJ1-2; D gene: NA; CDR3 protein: CATSDHNGYTF
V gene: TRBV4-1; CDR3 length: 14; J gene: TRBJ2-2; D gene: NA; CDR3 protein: CASSQENWSGELFF
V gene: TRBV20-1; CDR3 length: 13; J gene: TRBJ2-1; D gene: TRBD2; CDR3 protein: CSAMASGRHEQFF
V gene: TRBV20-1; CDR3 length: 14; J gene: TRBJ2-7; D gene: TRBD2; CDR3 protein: CSASRGGPSYEQYF
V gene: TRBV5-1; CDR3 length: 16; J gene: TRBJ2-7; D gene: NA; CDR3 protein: CASSLGEQGLSYEQYF
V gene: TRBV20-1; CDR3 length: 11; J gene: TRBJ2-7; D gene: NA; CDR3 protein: CSVGDGDEQYF
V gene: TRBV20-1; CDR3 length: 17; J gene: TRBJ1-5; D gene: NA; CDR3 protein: CSATPHVADRENQPQHF
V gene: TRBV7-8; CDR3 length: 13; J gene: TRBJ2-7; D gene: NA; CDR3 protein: CASSLGGNYEQYF
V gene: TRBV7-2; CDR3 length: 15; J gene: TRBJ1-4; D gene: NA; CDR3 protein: CASRRRTGTTEKLFF
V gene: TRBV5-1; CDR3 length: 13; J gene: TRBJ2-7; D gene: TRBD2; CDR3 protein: CASSLASGTEQYF
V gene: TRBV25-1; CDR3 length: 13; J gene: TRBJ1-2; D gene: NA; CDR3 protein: CASSDPMALGYTF
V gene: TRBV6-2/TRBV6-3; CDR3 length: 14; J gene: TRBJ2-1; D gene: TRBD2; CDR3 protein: CASRYLLANNEQFF
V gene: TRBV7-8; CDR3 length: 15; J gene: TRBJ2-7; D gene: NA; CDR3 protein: CASSLDVRQTYEQYF
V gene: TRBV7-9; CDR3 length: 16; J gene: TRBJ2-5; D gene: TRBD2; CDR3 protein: CASSVLGTTALRTQYF
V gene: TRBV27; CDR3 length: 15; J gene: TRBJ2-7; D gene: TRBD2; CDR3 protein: CASSSFVSGGYEQYF
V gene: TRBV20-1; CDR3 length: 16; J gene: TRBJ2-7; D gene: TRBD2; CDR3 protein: CSARGLAGGLRDEQYF
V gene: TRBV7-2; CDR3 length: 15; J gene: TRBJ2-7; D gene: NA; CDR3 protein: CASSLEGLSPYEQYF
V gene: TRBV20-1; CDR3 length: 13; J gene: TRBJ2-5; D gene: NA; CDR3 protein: CSATTQEQETQYF
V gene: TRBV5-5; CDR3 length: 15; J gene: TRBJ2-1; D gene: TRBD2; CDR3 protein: CASRLGAGGGNEQFF
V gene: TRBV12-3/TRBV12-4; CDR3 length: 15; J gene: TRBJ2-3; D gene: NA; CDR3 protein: CASSLIASSTDTQYF
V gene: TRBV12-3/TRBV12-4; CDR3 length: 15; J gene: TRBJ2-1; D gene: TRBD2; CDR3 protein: CASSLSSGGANEQFF
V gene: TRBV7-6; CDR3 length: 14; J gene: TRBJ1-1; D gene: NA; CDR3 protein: CASSQGHGRTEAFF
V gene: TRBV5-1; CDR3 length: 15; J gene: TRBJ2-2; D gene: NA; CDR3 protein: CASSLSLPNTGELFF
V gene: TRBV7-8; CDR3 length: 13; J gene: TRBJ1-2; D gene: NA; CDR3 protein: CASSLPQGRGYTF
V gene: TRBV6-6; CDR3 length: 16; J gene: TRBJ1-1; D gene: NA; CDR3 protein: CASSSPGRGKNTEAFF
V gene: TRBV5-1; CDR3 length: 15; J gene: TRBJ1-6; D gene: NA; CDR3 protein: CASSLAGGGNSPLHF
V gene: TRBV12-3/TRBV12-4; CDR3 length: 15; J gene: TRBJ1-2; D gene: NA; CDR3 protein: CASSFHPGHPYGYTF
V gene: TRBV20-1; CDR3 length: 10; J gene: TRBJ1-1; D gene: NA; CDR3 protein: CTVGGKEAFF
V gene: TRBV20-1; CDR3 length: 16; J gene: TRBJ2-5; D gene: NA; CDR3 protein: CSAPGAGAELQETQYF
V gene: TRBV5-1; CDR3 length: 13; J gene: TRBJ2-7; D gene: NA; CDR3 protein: CASSLRLTYEQYF
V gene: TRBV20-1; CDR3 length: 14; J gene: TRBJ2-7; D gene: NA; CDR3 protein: CSARDKNSTYEQYF
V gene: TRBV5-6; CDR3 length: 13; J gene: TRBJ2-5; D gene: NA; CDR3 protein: CASSPTGQETQYF